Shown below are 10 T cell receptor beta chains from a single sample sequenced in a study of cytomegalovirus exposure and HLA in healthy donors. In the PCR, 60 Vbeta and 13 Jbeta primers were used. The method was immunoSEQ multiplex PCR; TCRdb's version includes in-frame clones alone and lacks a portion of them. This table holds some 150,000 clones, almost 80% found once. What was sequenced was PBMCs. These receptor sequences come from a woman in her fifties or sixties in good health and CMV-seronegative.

The CDR3 DNA reads as TGTGCCAGCAGCCTACAGGACGTTGGATGGTCCCAGCATTTT. Translated: CASSLQDVGWSQHF. The chain carries TRBV7-8 and TRBJ1-5, with a tentative D call TRBD1 (5 bases). The CDR3 loop spans 14 amino acids. CDR1 and CDR2 (germline): SGHVS, FQNEAQ. Trimming took off 5 bases at V and 11 bases at J, with 19 bases between the two ends.

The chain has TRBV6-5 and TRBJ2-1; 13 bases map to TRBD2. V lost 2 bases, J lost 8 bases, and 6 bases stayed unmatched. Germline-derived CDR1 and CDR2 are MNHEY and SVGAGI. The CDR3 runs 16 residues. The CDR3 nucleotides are TGTGCCAGCAGTTACGCTGGGACTAGCGGGGAGCATGAGCAGTTCTTC. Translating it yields CASSYAGTSGEHEQFF.

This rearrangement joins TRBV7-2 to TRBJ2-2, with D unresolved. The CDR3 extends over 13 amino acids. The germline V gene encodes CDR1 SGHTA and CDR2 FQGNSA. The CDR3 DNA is TGTGCTACGTGGAGCGCGAACACCGGGGAGCTGTTTTTT. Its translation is CATWSANTGELFF.

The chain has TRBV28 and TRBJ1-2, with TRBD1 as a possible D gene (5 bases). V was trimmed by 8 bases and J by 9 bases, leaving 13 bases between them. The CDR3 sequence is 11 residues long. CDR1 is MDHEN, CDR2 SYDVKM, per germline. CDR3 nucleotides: TGTGCCAGCGGGGCAACACGTAGCTACACCTTC. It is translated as CASGATRSYTF.

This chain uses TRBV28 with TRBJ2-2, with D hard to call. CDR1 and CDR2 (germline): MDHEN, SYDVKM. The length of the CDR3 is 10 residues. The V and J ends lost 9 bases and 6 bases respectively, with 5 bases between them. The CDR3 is CARAPGELFF. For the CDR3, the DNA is TGTGCCAGGGCCCCCGGGGAGCTGTTTTTT. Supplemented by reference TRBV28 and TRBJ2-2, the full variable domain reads DVKVTQSSRYLVKRTGEKVFLECVQDMDHENMFWYRQDPGLGLRLIYFSYDVKMKEKGDIPEGYSVSREKKERFSLILESASTNQTSMYLCARAPGELFFGEGSRLTVL.

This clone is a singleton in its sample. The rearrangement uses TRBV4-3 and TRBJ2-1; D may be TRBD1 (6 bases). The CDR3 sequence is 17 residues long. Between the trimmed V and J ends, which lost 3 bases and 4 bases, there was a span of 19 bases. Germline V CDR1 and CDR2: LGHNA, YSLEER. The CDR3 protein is CASSHSNHRALYNEQFF. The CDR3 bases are TGCGCCAGCAGCCACTCCAATCACAGGGCTTTATACAATGAGCAGTTCTTC.

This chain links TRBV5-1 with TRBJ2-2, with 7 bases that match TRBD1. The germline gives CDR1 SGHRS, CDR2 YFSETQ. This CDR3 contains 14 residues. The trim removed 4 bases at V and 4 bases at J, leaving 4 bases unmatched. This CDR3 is CASSMRQGTGELFF. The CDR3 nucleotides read TGCGCCAGCAGCATGAGACAGGGCACCGGGGAGCTGTTTTTT.

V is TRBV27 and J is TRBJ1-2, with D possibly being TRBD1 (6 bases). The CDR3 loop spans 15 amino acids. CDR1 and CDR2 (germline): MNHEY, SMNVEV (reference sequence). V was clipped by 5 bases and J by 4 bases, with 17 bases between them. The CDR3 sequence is CASSTGTQDAYGYTF. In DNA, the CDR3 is TGTGCCAGCAGTACTGGGACACAGGACGCCTATGGCTACACCTTC.

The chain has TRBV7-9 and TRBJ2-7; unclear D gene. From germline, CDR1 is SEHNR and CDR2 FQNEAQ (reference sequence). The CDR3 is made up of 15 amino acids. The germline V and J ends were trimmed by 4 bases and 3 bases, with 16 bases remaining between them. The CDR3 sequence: CASSSPYRDFYEQYF. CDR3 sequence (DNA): TGTGCCAGCAGCTCTCCCTATCGAGACTTCTACGAGCAGTACTTC.

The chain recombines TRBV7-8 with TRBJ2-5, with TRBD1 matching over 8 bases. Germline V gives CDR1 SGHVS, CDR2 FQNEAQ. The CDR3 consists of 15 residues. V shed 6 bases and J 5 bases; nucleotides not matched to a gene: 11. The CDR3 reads CASSPGGRPWETQYF. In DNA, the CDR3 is TGTGCCAGCAGTCCAGGGGGCAGGCCGTGGGAGACCCAGTACTTC. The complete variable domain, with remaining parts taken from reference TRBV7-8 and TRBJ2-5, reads GAGVSQSPRYKVAKRGQDVALRCDPISGHVSLFWYQQALGQGPEFLTYFQNEAQLDKSGLPSDRFFAERPEGSVSTLKIQRTQQEDSAVYLCASSPGGRPWETQYFGPGTRLLVL.